The TCR beta chain under discussion was sequenced for a study of cytomegalovirus exposure and HLA in healthy donors. Background on the study: The Caucasian-associated ancestry cluster contained about 80% of the 398 genotyped donors. Study outcomes and limitations: In a later analysis, CMV-associated beta chains were mostly HLA-associated, it appeared.

A note on this clone: Its antigen is still unknown.

Germline V gives CDR1 SGDLS, CDR2 YYNGEE. Unmatched junction bases numbered 3, after V lost 0 bases and J lost 7 bases. This CDR3 spans 15 amino acids. Primers for the PCR totalled 60 Vbeta and 13 Jbeta. Generated by immunoSEQ multiplex PCR, the TCRdb table keeps only in-frame clones and is missing some. This table holds some 130,000 clones, about 80% found once. Material for sequencing was PBMCs. The J gene is TRBJ2-1, the V gene TRBV9; 11 positions agree with TRBD2. The receptor's source is a male donor in good health and CMV-seropositive. CDR3 DNA: TGTGCCAGCAGCGTAGCACTAGCGGGAGAAAATGAGCAGTTCTTC. This sequence encodes CASSVALAGENEQFF.